This paragraph covers one T cell receptor beta chain sequence. The antigen is undetermined. Other nucleotide sequences in the sample specify the same CDR3. Between the trimmed V and J ends, which lost 5 bases and 0 bases, there was a span of 11 bases. The CDR3 sequence is 15 residues long. The germline V gene has CDR1 SGHAT and CDR2 FQNNGV. Naive CD8 isolation took CD45RO-negative cells positively selected for CCR7 and excluded terminally differentiated effector memory CD45RA+ cells. Assay used: immunoSEQ multiplex PCR; TCRdb lists only in-frame clones, some missing. The sample shows 1.5 million to 2.5 million clones, 85% to 95% of them seen only once. This entry belongs to a study of shared clonotypes between healthy human individuals. The wider study: Per donor, CD8 memory used one plate, CD8 naive used two, CD4 memory used three and CD4 naive used three.

The study, taken as a whole, reports: It was observed that approximately 5% of naive CD4 clonotypes were shared across several donors. Non-shared clonotypes showed lower generation probabilities than clonotypes common to all four donors.

The clonotype comes from a man in his late teens or twenties in good health. The sequencing input was naive CD8+ T cells sorted from blood. The rearrangement joins TRBV11-2 to TRBJ1-5; possibly TRBD1 for D (5 bases). CDR3 amino acids: CASSQTGDSNQPQHF. The CDR3 DNA sequence: TGTGCCAGCAGCCAGACGGGGGATAGCAATCAGCCCCAGCATTTT.